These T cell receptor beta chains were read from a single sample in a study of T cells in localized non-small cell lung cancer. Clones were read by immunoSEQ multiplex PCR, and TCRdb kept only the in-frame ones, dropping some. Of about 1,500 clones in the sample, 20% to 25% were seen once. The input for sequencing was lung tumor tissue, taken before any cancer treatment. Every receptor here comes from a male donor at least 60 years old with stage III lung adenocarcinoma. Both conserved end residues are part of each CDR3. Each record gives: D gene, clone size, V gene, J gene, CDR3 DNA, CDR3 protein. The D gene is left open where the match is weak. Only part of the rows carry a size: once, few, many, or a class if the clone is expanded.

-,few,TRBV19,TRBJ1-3,TGTGCCAGTAGTATAGCAAACAATCCGACTGGAAACACCATATATTTT,CASSIANNPTGNTIYF
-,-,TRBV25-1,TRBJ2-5,TGTGCCAGCAGTGCGAGGGGACCTCCGGGCCAAGAGACCCAGTACTTC,CASSARGPPGQETQYF
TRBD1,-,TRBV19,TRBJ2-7,TGTGCCAGTAGTATTCGGACAGGGGGGCTGGAGCAGTACTTC,CASSIRTGGLEQYF
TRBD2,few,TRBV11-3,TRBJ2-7,TGTGCCAGCAGCTTACGGGCTCCCTCGGGCGGGGGGGCCCACGAGCAGTACTTC,CASSLRAPSGGGAHEQYF
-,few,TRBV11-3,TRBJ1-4,TGTGCCAGCAGCATCAACAGAAACGTGAATGAAAAACTGTTTTTT,CASSINRNVNEKLFF
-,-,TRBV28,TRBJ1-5,TGTGCCAGCAGTCTAGGACCTCCCAATCAGCCCCAGCATTTT,CASSLGPPNQPQHF
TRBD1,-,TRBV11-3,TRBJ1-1,TGTGCCAGCAGCCCCGGGACAGGTGGAGGTAACACTGAAGCTTTCTTT,CASSPGTGGGNTEAFF
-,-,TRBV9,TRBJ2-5,TGTGCCAGCAGCGCGCGACAGGGCGGGGTTGCAGAGACCCAGTACTTC,CASSARQGGVAETQYF
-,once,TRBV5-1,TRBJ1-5,TGCGCCAGCAGCTCTGAGGGGACCCTCAATCAGCCCCAGCATTTT,CASSSEGTLNQPQHF
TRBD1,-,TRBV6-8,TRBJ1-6,TGTGCCAGCAGTCCGAGGGACAGGGGCACTAGGTCACCCCTCCACTTT,CASSPRDRGTRSPLHF